This is a list of T cell receptor beta chains from one sample in a study of cytomegalovirus exposure and HLA in healthy donors. Sequenced by immunoSEQ multiplex PCR; TCRdb stores in-frame clones only, minus some. The table lists about 270,000 clones, approximately 70% of them singletons. Material: PBMCs. The receptor set was obtained from a female donor in good health and CMV-seronegative. Each CDR3 is given with its conserved first and last residue. D genes are given only for firm matches. Only part of the rows carry a size: once, few, many, or a class if the clone is expanded.

D | J | V | size | DNA | CDR3
. | TRBJ2-7 | TRBV6-5 | . | TGTGCCAGCAGTTCGGGCGGGACCCTCTCCTACGAGCAGTACTTC | CASSSGGTLSYEQYF
TRBD1 | TRBJ2-1 | TRBV18 | . | TGTGCCAGCTCACCCAAAGAGGGGGCGCGCAATGAGCAGTTCTTC | CASSPKEGARNEQFF
TRBD2 | TRBJ2-5 | TRBV28 | . | TGTGCCAGCAGAACCCCTAGCGGGAGGCGTGGGGTTCAAGAGACCCAGTACTTC | CASRTPSGRRGVQETQYF
TRBD1 | TRBJ1-1 | TRBV5-6 | . | TGTGCCAGCAGCCTTACAGGGGGTGGGAACACTGAAGCTTTCTTT | CASSLTGGGNTEAFF
TRBD2 | TRBJ2-5 | TRBV11-2 | . | TGTGCCAGCAGCTTACCTATGGCGGGAGGGAGAGAGACCCAGTACTTC | CASSLPMAGGRETQYF
. | TRBJ1-1 | TRBV5-6 | . | TGTGCCAGCAGCAGGGGTAAGCTTTTGGCTTTCTTT | CASSRGKLLAFF
TRBD1 | TRBJ2-1 | TRBV2 | . | TGTGCCAGCAGTCCCCCCTCTTTGACAGGGGGTGGAGAGCAGTTCTTC | CASSPPSLTGGGEQFF
TRBD2 | TRBJ2-3 | TRBV6-5 | once | TGTGCCAGCTCCCGGGCGGGAGGGGCAGATACGCAGTATTTT | CASSRAGGADTQYF
. | TRBJ1-1 | TRBV2 | . | TGTGCCAGCACCCAATCTCCAGGGCTCACTGAAGCTTTCTTT | CASTQSPGLTEAFF
TRBD1 | TRBJ1-3 | TRBV28 | few | TGTGCCAGCGGCGAACAGGGGAGGGGAAACACCATATATTTT | CASGEQGRGNTIYF
. | TRBJ1-4 | TRBV28 | . | TGTGCCAGCAGTATCAGGGTGCTGGGTATTGAAAAACTGTTTTTT | CASSIRVLGIEKLFF
TRBD1 | TRBJ1-5 | TRBV18 | . | TGTGCCAGCTCATCTCCTACTGGACAGGGCTTTAGCAATCAGCCCCAGCATTTT | CASSSPTGQGFSNQPQHF
. | TRBJ2-7 | TRBV5-1 | . | TGCGCCAGCAGCCTCCATGGAGAGGATGCGTCCGAGCAGTACTTC | CASSLHGEDASEQYF